This T cell receptor beta chain was recorded in a study of blood T cell repertoires in COVID-19. Looking at the study overall: Spain, Italy and the United States supplied samples that represented acute and convalescent COVID-19. PBMCs, B-cell-depleted T cells, or T cells provided the cDNA or gDNA that made up the material.

Trimming took off 0 bases at V and 8 bases at J, with 13 bases between the two ends. Germline loops: CDR1 GTSNPN, CDR2 SVGIG (reference sequence). The CDR3 has 13 residues. In the authors' workflow: Cell counts per sample came from amplifying reference gene primers. This table comes from immunoSEQ multiplex PCR, and its TCRdb copy is limited to in-frame clones, with some not included. The DNA was the basis for D and trimming; V, J and clone size are from that table. The table lists approximately 300,000 clones, around 82% of them singletons. The V call is TRBV30, the J call TRBJ1-2, with D possibly matching TRBD1 (5 bases). The source is a woman in her 50s with acute or convalescent COVID-19. Material for sequencing was peripheral blood. CDR3 DNA: TGTGCCTGGAGTGTAGAGGCAGGGTTGGGCTACACCTTC. It translates to CAWSVEAGLGYTF.